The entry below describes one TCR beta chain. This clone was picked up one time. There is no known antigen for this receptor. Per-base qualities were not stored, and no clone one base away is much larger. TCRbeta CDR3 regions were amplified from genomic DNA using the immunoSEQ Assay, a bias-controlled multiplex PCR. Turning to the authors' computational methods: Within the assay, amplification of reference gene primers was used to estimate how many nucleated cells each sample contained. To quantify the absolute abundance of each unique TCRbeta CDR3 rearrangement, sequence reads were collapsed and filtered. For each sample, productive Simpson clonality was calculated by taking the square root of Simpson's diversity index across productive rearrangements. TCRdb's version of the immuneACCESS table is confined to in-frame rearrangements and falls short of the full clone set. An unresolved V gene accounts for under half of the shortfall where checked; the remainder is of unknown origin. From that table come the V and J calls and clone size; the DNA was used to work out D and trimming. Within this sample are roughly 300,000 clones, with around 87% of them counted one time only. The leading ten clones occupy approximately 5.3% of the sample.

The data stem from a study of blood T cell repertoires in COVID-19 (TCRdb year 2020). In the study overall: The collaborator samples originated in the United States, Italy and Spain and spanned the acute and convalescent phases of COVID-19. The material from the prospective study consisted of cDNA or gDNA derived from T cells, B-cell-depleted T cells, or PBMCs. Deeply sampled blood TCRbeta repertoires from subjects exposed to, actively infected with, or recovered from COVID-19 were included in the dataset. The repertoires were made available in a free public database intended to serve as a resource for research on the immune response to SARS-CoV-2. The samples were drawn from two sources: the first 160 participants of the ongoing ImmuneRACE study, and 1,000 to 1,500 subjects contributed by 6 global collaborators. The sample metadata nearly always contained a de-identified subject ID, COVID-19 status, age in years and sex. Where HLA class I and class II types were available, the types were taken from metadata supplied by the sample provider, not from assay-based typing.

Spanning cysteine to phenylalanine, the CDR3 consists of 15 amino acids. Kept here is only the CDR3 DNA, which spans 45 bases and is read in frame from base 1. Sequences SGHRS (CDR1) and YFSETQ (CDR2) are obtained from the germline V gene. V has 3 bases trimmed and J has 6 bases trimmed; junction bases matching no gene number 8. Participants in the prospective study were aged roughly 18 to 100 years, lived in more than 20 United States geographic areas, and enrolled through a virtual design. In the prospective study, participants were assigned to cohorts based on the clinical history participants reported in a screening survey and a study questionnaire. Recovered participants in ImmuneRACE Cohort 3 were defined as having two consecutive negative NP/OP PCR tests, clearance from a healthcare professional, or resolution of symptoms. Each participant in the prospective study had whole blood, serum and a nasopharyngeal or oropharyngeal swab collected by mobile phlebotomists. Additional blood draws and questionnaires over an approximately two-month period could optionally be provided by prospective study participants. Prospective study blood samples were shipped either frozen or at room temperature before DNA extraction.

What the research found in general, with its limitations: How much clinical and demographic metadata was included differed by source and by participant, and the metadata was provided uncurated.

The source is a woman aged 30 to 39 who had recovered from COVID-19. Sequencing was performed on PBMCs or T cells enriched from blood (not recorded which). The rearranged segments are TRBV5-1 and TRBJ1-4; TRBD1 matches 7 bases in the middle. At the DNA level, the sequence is TGCGCCAGCAGCTCGACCGACGACAGGGATGAAAAACTGTTTTTT. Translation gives CASSSTDDRDEKLFF. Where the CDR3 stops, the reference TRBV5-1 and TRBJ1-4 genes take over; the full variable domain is KAGVTQTPRYLIKTRGQQVTLSCSPISGHRSVSWYQQTPGQGLQFLFEYFSETQRNKGNFPGRFSGRQFSNSRSEMNVSTLELGDSALYLCASSSTDDRDEKLFFGSGTQLSVL.